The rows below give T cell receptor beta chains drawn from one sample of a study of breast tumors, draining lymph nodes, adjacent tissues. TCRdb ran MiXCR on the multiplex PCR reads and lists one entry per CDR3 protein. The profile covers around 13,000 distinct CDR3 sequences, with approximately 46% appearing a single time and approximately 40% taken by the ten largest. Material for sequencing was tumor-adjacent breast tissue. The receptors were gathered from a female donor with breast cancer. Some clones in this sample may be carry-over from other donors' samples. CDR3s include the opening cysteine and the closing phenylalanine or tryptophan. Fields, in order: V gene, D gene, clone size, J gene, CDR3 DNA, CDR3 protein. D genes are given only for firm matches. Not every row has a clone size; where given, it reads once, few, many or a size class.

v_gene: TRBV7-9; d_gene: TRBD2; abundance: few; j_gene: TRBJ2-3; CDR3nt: TGTGCCAGCAGTCCAGGCCGACTAGCGGGAGTAACTGTGGGCACAGATACGCAGTATTTT; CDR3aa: CASSPGRLAGVTVGTDTQYF
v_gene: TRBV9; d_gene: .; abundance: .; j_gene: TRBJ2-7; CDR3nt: TGTGCCAGCACCCCCGTTGGTGGGGCGGCTCTTGACGAGCAGTACTTC; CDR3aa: CASTPVGGAALDEQYF
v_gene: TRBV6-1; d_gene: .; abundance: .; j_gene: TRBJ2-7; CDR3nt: TGTGCCAGCAGTCTTGGCTGGGGGCGCTACGAGCAGTACTTC; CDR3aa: CASSLGWGRYEQYF
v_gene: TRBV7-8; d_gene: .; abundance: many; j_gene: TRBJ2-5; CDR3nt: TGTGCCAGCAGTCCCTTTAGTGGGGATTGGGAGACCCAGTACTTC; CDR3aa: CASSPFSGDWETQYF
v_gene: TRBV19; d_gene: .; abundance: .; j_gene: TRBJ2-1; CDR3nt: TGTGCCAGTAGTTCGCTCCGGGAGAAGCAGTTCTTC; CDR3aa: CASSSLREKQFF
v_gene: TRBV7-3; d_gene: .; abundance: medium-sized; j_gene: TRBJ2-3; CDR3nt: TGTGCCAGCAGCTTAGACCCGGAGAGCGATACGCAGTATTTT; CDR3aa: CASSLDPESDTQYF
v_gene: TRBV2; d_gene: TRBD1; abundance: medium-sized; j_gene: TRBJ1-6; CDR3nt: TGTGCCAGCAGTGGGGGACAGGGAACCCTCCACTTT; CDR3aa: CASSGGQGTLHF
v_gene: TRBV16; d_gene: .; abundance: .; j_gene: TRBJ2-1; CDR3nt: TGTGTCAGCAGCCAATCGGGCAGGATACATGAGCAGTTCTTC; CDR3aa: CVSSQSGRIHEQFF
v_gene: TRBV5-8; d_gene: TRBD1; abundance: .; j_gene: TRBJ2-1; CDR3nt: TGTGCCAGCAGCTTGGCGGGACAGACTTACAATGAGCAGTTCTTC; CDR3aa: CASSLAGQTYNEQFF
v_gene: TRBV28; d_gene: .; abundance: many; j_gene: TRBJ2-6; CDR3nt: TGTGCCAGCGGTCGGAGGGGCCCAGCCTCTGGGGCCAACGTCCTGACTTTC; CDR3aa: CASGRRGPASGANVLTF
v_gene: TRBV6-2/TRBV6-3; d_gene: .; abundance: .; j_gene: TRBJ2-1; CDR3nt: TGTGCCAGCAGTTTGACGACGGCTAATGAGCAGTTCTTC; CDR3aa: CASSLTTANEQFF
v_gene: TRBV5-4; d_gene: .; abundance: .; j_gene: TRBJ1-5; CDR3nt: TGTGCCAGCAGCTTGGGGGGGCGAGGAAGCAATCAGCCCCAGCATTTT; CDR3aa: CASSLGGRGSNQPQHF
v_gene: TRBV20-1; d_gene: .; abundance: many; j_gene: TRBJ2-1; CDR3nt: TGCAGTGCTGGTCGGGGGGCTAGCGGAGGGACCTACAATGAGCAGTTCTTC; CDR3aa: CSAGRGASGGTYNEQFF
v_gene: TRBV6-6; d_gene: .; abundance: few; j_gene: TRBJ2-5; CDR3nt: TGTGCCAGCAATAGCAGGGGAGAGACCCAGTACTTC; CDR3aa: CASNSRGETQYF
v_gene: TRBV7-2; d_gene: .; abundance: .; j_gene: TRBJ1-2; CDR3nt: TGTGCCAGCAGCCGAGGGGTACGATATGGCTACACCTTC; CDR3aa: CASSRGVRYGYTF
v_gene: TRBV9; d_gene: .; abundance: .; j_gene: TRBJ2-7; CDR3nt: TGTGCCAGCAGCGTAGGTACTAGCGAGCAGTACTTC; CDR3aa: CASSVGTSEQYF
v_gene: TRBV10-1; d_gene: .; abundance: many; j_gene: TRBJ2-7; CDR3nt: TGCGCCAGCAGTGGGGCTTCCCACGAGCAGTACTTC; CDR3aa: CASSGASHEQYF
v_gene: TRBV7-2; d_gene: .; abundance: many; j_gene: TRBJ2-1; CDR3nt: TGTGCCAGCAGCTTACAGGGCGACTACAATGAGCAGTTCTTC; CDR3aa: CASSLQGDYNEQFF
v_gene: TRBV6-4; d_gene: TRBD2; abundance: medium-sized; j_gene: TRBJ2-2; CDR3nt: TGTGCCAGCAGCCGACTAGCTAACACCGGGGAGCTGTTTTTT; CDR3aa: CASSRLANTGELFF
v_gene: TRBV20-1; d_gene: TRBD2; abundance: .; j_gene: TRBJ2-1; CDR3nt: TGCAGTGCTATGCATGGGACTAGCGGGAGCAATGAGCAGTTCTTC; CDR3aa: CSAMHGTSGSNEQFF
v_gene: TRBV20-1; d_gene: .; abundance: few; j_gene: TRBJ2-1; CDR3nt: TGCAGTGCTAAGGACCAGCGGCAGTTCTTC; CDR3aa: CSAKDQRQFF
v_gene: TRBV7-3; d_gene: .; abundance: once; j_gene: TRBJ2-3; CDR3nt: TGTGCCAGCAGCTTAACGGGGCCAGATACGCAGTATTTT; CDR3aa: CASSLTGPDTQYF
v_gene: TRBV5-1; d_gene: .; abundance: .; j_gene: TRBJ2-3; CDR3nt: TGCGCCAGCAGCTTGGAGGGAACAGATACGCAGTATTTT; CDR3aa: CASSLEGTDTQYF
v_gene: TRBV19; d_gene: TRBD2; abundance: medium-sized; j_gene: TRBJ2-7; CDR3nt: TGTGCCAGTAGTATAAGCGGGAGGGCCTACGAGCAGTACTTC; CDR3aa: CASSISGRAYEQYF
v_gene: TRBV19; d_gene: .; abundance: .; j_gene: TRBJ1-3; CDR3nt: TGTGCCAGTACGCGCAACTCTGGAAACACCATATATTTT; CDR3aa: CASTRNSGNTIYF
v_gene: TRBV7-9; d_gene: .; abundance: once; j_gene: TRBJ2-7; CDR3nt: TGTGCCAGCAGCTCAACAGTCACGAGGGAGCAGTACTTC; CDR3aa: CASSSTVTREQYF
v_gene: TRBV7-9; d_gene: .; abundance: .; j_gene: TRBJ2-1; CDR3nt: .; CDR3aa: CACSAGLALGEQFF
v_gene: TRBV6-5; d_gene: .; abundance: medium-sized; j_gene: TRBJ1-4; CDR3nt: TGTGCCAGCAGGACAGTTAGCAGGGAAAATGAAAAACTGTTTTTT; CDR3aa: CASRTVSRENEKLFF
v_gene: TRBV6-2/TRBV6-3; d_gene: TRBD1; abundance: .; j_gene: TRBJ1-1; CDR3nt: TGTGCCAGCAGTTGGGGACAGCGGGCCACTGAAGCTTTCTTT; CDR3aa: CASSWGQRATEAFF
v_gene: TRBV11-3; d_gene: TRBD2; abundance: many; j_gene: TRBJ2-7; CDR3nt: TGTGCCAGCAGCCGCCAGCGGGGGAGCTACGAGCAGTACTTC; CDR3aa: CASSRQRGSYEQYF
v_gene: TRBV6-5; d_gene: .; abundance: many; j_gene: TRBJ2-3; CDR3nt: TGTGCCAGCAGTCACTCGATGGTGCGGGCCACAGATACGCAGTATTTT; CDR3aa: CASSHSMVRATDTQYF
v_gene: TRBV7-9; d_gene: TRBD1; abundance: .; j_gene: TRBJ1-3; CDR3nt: TGTGCCAGCAGCCCTCGACAGGGTTATGGAAACACCATATATTTT; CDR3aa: CASSPRQGYGNTIYF
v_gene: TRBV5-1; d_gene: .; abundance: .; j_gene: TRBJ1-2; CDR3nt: TGCGCCAGCAGCTTGGACGGGGACGATGGCTACACCTTC; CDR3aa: CASSLDGDDGYTF
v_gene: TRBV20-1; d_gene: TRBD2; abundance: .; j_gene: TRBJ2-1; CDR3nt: TGCAGTGCTAGAGCCGGGGCTAGCGGGAGGGCAGGAACCTACAATGAGCAGTTCTTC; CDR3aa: CSARAGASGRAGTYNEQFF
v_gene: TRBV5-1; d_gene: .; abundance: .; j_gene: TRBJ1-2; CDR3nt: TGCGCCAGCAGCTTGGGGGACGGCCCCTATGGCTACACCTTC; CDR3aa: CASSLGDGPYGYTF
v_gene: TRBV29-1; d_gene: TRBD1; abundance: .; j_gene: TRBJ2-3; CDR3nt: TGCAGCGTTGATACTTGGGACAGGGCCTCAGATACGCAGTATTTT; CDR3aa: CSVDTWDRASDTQYF
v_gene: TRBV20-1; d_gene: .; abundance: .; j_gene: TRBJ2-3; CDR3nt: TGCAGTGCTAGAGATAGGGGTGCAGATACGCAGTATTTT; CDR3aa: CSARDRGADTQYF
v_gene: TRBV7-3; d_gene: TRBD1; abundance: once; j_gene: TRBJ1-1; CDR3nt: TGTGCCAGCAGCTTATCAGGGGGCGGGGGACCGAACACTGAAGCTTTCTTT; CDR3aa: CASSLSGGGGPNTEAFF
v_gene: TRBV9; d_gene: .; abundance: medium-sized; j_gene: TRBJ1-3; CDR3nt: TGTGCCAGCAGCGTAGAAGGAGTGGTGGGTGGAAACACCATATATTTT; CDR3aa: CASSVEGVVGGNTIYF
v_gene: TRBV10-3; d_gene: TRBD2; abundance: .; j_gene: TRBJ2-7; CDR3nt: TGTGCCATCAGTGAGTCGCTAGCGGGAGAACCCTCCTACGAGCAGTACTTC; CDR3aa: CAISESLAGEPSYEQYF
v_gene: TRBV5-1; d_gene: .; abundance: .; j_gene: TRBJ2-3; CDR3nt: TGCGCCAGCAGCTTGGCCACCGGGAATCAGTGGACAGATACGCAGTATTTT; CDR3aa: CASSLATGNQWTDTQYF
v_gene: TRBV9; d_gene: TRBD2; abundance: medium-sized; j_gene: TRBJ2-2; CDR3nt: TGTGCCAGCAGCGTAGGACTAGCGGGAGGTGGGCACGGGGAGCTGTTTTTT; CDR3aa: CASSVGLAGGGHGELFF
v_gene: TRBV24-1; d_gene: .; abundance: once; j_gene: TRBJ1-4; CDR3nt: TGTGCCACCAGTGAAAATGAAAAACTGTTTTTT; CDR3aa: CATSENEKLFF
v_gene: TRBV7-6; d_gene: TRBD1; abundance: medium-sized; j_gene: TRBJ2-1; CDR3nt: TGTGCCAGCAGCGCACCGGGACAGGGGGCTCGAAATGAGCAGTTCTTC; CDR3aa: CASSAPGQGARNEQFF
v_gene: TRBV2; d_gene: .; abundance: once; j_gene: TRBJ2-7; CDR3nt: TGTGCCAGCAGTGACAGGGGCGGGAGCTCCTACGAGCAGTACTTC; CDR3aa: CASSDRGGSSYEQYF
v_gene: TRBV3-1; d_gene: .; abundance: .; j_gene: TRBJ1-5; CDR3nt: TGTGCCGGCAGCCAAGGGATGCCTAGCAATCAGCCCCAGCATTTT; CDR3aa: CAGSQGMPSNQPQHF
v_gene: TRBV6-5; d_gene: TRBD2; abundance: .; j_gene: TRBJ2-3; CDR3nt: TGTGCCAGCAGTTCCGGACTAGCGGGAGGGCCGGCAGATACGCAGTATTTT; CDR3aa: CASSSGLAGGPADTQYF